These T cell receptor beta chains were read from a single sample in a study of blood T cell repertoires in COVID-19. Here immunoSEQ multiplex PCR was the method, and the copy in TCRdb shows in-frame clones only, minus some. The sample has about 88,000 clones; about 87% are singletons. Input material: peripheral blood. Every receptor here comes from an elderly man with acute or convalescent COVID-19. Each CDR3 is given with its conserved first and last residue. D genes are given only for firm matches. Expanded clones get a size class; other rows say once, few or many, or leave the size out.

CDR3 DNA,CDR3 protein,clone size,J gene,V gene,D gene
TGCGCCAGCAGCTTGTGGCAGGGGGCAACGAATGAGCAGTTCTTC,CASSLWQGATNEQFF,.,TRBJ2-1,TRBV5-1,TRBD1
TGTGCCAGCAGCCCTAGCGGGGGAACTGAAGCTTTCTTT,CASSPSGGTEAFF,.,TRBJ1-1,TRBV7-3,.
TGTGCCAGCAGCTTACGCCGGGAGACCCAGTACTTC,CASSLRRETQYF,once,TRBJ2-5,TRBV7-8,.
TGTGCCAGCAGTGACCAACAGGGCTATGGCTACACCTTC,CASSDQQGYGYTF,.,TRBJ1-2,TRBV2,.
TGCGCCAGCAGCTTGGGTGGACTAGCGGGGGGTAGCTCCTACAATGAGCAGTTCTTC,CASSLGGLAGGSSYNEQFF,.,TRBJ2-1,TRBV5-1,TRBD2
TGTGCCAGCAGTTACAGGCGGCAAGGCACAGATACGCAGTATTTT,CASSYRRQGTDTQYF,.,TRBJ2-3,TRBV6-5,.
TGTGCCAGCTCACCAGGGACAGGGACCGATAGCAATCAGCCCCAGCATTTT,CASSPGTGTDSNQPQHF,.,TRBJ1-5,TRBV18,TRBD1
TGTGCCAGCAGCCAAGCCTCTCGGACAGGGGGAGGAAAACTGTTTTTT,CASSQASRTGGGKLFF,.,TRBJ1-4,TRBV3-1/TRBV3-2,TRBD1
TGTGCCAGCAGTCCCAGGAATGAAAAACTGTTTTTT,CASSPRNEKLFF,.,TRBJ1-4,TRBV6-5,.
TGTGCCAGCAGCTTCGGGACAGGGGGCTACCTGAACACTGAAGCTTTCTTT,CASSFGTGGYLNTEAFF,.,TRBJ1-1,TRBV5-6,TRBD1
TGTGCCAGCAGTGCCGGGGTGGACACTGAAGCTTTCTTT,CASSAGVDTEAFF,.,TRBJ1-1,TRBV2,.
TGCGCCAGCAGCTCTAACCCTGCGCCGGTGAACACTGAAGCTTTCTTT,CASSSNPAPVNTEAFF,.,TRBJ1-1,TRBV5-1,.
TGCGCCAGCAGCCCGGACTTGTACGAGCAGTACTTC,CASSPDLYEQYF,.,TRBJ2-7,TRBV5-1,.
TGTGCCAGCTCGCAGGCTCCTTCGTTGGAAGCTTTCTTT,CASSQAPSLEAFF,.,TRBJ1-1,TRBV27,.
TGTGCCAGCAGCCAACGTAGCGGGAGACCTAGCGGCGGGGAGCTGTTTTTT,CASSQRSGRPSGGELFF,.,TRBJ2-2,TRBV3-1/TRBV3-2,TRBD2
TGCGCCAGCAGGACTAGCGGGGGGCCCCACAATGAGCAGTTCTTC,CASRTSGGPHNEQFF,.,TRBJ2-1,TRBV5-1,TRBD2
TGCAGAACAGGGGTTGGCACTGAAGCTTTCTTT,CRTGVGTEAFF,.,TRBJ1-1,TRBV29-1,TRBD1
TGCGCCAGCAGCATACTAGCGGGGGCCTACAATGAGCAGTTCTTC,CASSILAGAYNEQFF,.,TRBJ2-1,TRBV5-1,TRBD2
TGTGCCAGTAGTCAGGTGGCAGGGGGACAGCCCCAGCATTTT,CASSQVAGGQPQHF,.,TRBJ1-5,TRBV19,TRBD1
TGTGCCAGCAGCGCCAAACAGGGGGCCAGCACTGAAGCTTTCTTT,CASSAKQGASTEAFF,.,TRBJ1-1,TRBV9,TRBD1
TGTGCCAGCAGTCTAGGGCAGGGGAATCAGCCCCAGCATTTT,CASSLGQGNQPQHF,.,TRBJ1-5,TRBV6-5,.
TGTGCCAGCAGACAGGGGCGGGAAGCTTTCTTT,CASRQGREAFF,.,TRBJ1-1,TRBV6-5,TRBD1
TGCGCCAGCAGCTTGAAACCGGACAGCCACGGAGAGACCCAGTACTTC,CASSLKPDSHGETQYF,.,TRBJ2-5,TRBV5-1,.
TGTGCCAGTAGTAGGGCAGGGGCGCAACTAGGCACTGAAGCTTTCTTT,CASSRAGAQLGTEAFF,.,TRBJ1-1,TRBV19,.
TGTGCCAGCAGTGAAGCCGGGGGCTCTGGAAACACCATATATTTT,CASSEAGGSGNTIYF,.,TRBJ1-3,TRBV6-1,.
TGTGCCAGCACCAGCCACGAGGGTGTAAGGGGCTACACCTTC,CASTSHEGVRGYTF,.,TRBJ1-2,TRBV3-1/TRBV3-2,.
TGTGCCATCAGTGAGTCCCAGTTAGCCAAAAACATTCAGTACTTC,CAISESQLAKNIQYF,.,TRBJ2-4,TRBV10-3,.